Sequencing of this T cell receptor beta chain was carried out in a study of PD-1 blockade in classical Hodgkin lymphoma. For the study at large: Patients had nivolumab dosed at 3 mg/kg, delivered intravenously every 2 weeks.

Sequenced by immunoSEQ multiplex PCR; TCRdb stores in-frame clones only, minus some. The sample consists of 45,000 to 50,000 clones, around 80% of them appearing once. Relapse after autologous stem cell transplantation occurred in every patient, and brentuximab vedotin exposure varied. Patients had relapsed/refractory classical Hodgkin lymphoma with complete response, partial response or progressive disease as best response. With respect to this clone: The target antigen is unknown.

Study conclusions and caveats: Diversity in CD4+ TCRs, unlike that measured in CD8+ TCRs, had risen significantly by C4D1. The diversity seen at baseline in complete responders resembled that of newly diagnosed patients.

The ends were cut back, 1 base at V and 1 base at J, with 13 bases in the middle. From germline, CDR1 is LGHNA and CDR2 YNFKEQ. This CDR3 contains 16 residues. Sample: peripheral blood mononuclear cells (PBMCs), taken before the second cycle of nivolumab. The receptor's source is a human donor with classical Hodgkin lymphoma. This chain links TRBV4-2 with TRBJ1-1; tentatively, D is TRBD1 (5 bases). CDR3 sequence reads: CASSQGRGVSNTEAFF. The CDR3 nucleotides are TGTGCCAGCAGCCAAGGAAGAGGGGTTTCGAACACTGAAGCTTTCTTT.